The source of this T cell receptor (beta chain) is a study of cytomegalovirus exposure and HLA in healthy donors. Between the trimmed V and J ends, which lost 0 bases and 0 bases, there was a span of 10 bases. The CDR3 runs to 15 residues. CDR1 is SGHRS and CDR2 is YFSETQ in the germline V gene. Sequenced by immunoSEQ multiplex PCR; TCRdb stores in-frame clones only, minus some. The data show about 56,000 clones, 75% to 90% seen once. Separate from the 666-subject first cohort, the roughly 110-subject validation cohort was the one that the donors belonged to. The receptor's source is a woman aged 18-30 years in good health and CMV-seronegative. The sequenced material came from PBMCs. The J gene is TRBJ2-7, the V gene TRBV5-1; a possible D gene is TRBD2 (7 bases). The CDR3 spells CASSLGGGGSYEQYF. CDR3 in DNA: TGCGCCAGCAGCTTGGGGGGAGGGGGCTCCTACGAGCAGTACTTC.